The entry below gives a single T cell receptor beta chain sequence along with its context. Germline V gives CDR1 LNHDA, CDR2 SQIVND (reference sequence). The V segment lost 7 bases and the J segment 0 bases; nucleotides outside the gene matches: 5. This CDR3 has 14 amino acids. The record originates from a study of blood T cell repertoires in COVID-19. The method was immunoSEQ multiplex PCR; TCRdb's version includes in-frame clones alone and lacks a portion of them. Of about 220,000 clones in the sample, about 88% are singletons; the top ten hold roughly 0.7%. Sequencing input: peripheral blood. The gene calls are TRBV19 and TRBJ2-7; 8 bases align to TRBD2. The sequence was obtained from a man aged 40-49 years with acute or convalescent COVID-19. The CDR3 protein is CASTPGGYSYEQYF. Here the CDR3 DNA reads TGTGCCAGTACGCCGGGGGGGTACTCCTACGAGCAGTACTTC.